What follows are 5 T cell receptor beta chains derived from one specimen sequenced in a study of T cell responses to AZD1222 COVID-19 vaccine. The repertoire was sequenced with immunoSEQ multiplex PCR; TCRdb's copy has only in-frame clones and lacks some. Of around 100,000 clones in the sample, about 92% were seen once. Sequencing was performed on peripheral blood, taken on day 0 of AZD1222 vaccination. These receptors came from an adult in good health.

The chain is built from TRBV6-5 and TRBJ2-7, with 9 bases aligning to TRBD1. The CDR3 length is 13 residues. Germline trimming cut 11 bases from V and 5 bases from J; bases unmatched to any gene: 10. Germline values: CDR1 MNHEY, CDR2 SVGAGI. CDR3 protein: CAGGTGFVDEQYF. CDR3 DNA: TGTGCCGGGGGGACAGGGTTTGTCGACGAGCAGTACTTC.

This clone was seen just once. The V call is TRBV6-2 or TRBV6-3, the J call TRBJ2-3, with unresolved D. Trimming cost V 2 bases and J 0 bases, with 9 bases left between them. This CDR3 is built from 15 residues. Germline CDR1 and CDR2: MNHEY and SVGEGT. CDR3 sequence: CASSYGAVSTDTQYF. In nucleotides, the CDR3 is TGTGCCAGCAGTTACGGTGCTGTTAGCACAGATACGCAGTATTTT.

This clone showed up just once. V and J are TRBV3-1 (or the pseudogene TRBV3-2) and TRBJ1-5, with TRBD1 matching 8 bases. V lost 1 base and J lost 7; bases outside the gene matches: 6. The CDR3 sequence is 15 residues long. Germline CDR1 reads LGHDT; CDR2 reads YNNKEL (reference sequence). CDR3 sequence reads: CASSQGAGGPQPQHF. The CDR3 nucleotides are TGTGCCAGCAGCCAAGGGGCAGGGGGCCCCCAGCCCCAGCATTTT.

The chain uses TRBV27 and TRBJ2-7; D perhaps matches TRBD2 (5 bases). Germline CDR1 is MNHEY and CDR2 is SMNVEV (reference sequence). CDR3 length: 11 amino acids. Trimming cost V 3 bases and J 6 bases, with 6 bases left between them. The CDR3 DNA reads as TGTGCCAGCAGTTTGGCGGGCGAGCAGTACTTC. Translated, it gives CASSLAGEQYF.

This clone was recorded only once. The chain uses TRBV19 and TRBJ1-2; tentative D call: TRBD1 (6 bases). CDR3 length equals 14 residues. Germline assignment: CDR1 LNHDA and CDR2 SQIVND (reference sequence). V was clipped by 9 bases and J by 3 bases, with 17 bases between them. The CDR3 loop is CASKAGGHHYGYTF. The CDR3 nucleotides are TGTGCCAGCAAGGCGGGGGGACACCACTATGGCTACACCTTC.